This TCR beta chain was obtained from a study of control samples from healthy donors and cancer patients. Clones were read by immunoSEQ multiplex PCR, and TCRdb kept only the in-frame ones, dropping some. The table has around 48,000 clones, over 90% seen once. This CDR3 has 15 amino acids. From germline, CDR1 is MDHEN and CDR2 SYDVKM. The V end lost 3 bases, the J end lost 2 bases, and 11 bases lay between the germline ends. The sample consisted of PBMCs. This receptor was obtained from a woman aged 45-60 years with head and neck cancer. V usage is TRBV28 and J usage is TRBJ2-1; D remains ambiguous. In nucleotides, the CDR3 is TGTGCCAGCAGTTTTAGTGGACCGGCCTACAATGAGCAGTTCTTC. It specifies CASSFSGPAYNEQFF.